These 32 T cell receptor beta chains were sequenced from one sample in a study of control samples from healthy donors and cancer patients. Some clones are missing from TCRdb's copy, which holds only in-frame ones; the method was immunoSEQ multiplex PCR. The table has around 200,000 clones, approximately 92% seen once; the top ten hold over 1.1%. The sequenced sample consisted of blood. These receptors were taken from a man aged 18 to 35 in good health.

The genes are TRBV7-8 and TRBJ1-1; 8 positions agree with TRBD1. The length of the CDR3 is 13 residues. V dropped 5 bases and J dropped 4; count of bases not matched to a gene: 3. Germline CDR1 SGHVS, CDR2 FQNEAQ. CDR3 in amino acids: CASSLTGGTEAFF. DNA of the CDR3: TGTGCCAGCAGCCTAACAGGGGGCACTGAAGCTTTCTTT.

This chain joins TRBV21-1 and TRBJ1-6. TRBV21-1 is classified as a pseudogene. The CDR3 has 20 residues. CDR3 loop: CASSIKRAGRFIVCNSPLHF. The CDR3, as DNA: TGTGCCAGCAGTATAAAGAGGGCAGGGCGATTTATAGTCTGTAATTCACCCCTCCACTTT.

This chain connects TRBV6-6 to TRBJ1-5; 7 bases map to TRBD1. The germline CDR1 and CDR2 sequences are MNHNY and SVGAGI (reference sequence). The CDR3 is 13 residues long. Losses at the gene ends were 6 bases for V and 10 bases for J; bases not matched to a gene: 9. CDR3 sequence reads: CASRTKTGLPQHF. For the CDR3, the DNA is TGTGCCAGCAGAACAAAGACAGGGCTTCCCCAGCATTTT.

The chain has TRBV14 and TRBJ2-3, with D maybe TRBD1 (7 bases). This CDR3 spans 14 amino acids. The V end lost 3 bases, the J end lost 4 bases, and 11 bases lay between the germline ends. CDR1 SGHDN and CDR2 FVKESK come from the germline V gene. The CDR3 DNA is TGTGCCAGCAGCCAGGAGGGGGCCGCAGATACGCAGTATTTT. Protein: CASSQEGAADTQYF.

The V gene is TRBV12-5, the J gene TRBJ1-1; 8 bases line up with TRBD1. Germline trimming cut 4 bases from V and 1 base from J; bases unmatched to any gene: 11. The CDR3 runs to 17 residues. From germline, CDR1 is LGHNT and CDR2 FRNRAP. CDR3 loop: CASGSRETGTGNTEAFF. The CDR3 nucleotides are TGTGCTAGTGGTTCAAGAGAGACCGGGACAGGGAACACTGAAGCTTTCTTT.

The J gene is TRBJ2-7, the V gene TRBV11-2; 14 bases are a match to TRBD2. The CDR3 length is 17 residues. Unmatched junction bases numbered 4, after V lost 1 base and J lost 2 bases. Germline CDR1 reads SGHAT; CDR2 reads FQNNGV. Written as DNA, the CDR3 is TGTGCCAGCAGCTTAGGACTAGCGGGGGGGTTGACCTACGAGCAGTACTTC. The encoded protein is CASSLGLAGGLTYEQYF.

V gene TRBV30 combines with J gene TRBJ1-4; D gene uncertain. The length of the CDR3 is 15 residues. Between the trimmed V and J ends, which lost 2 bases and 5 bases, there was a span of 15 bases. Germline V gene sequence: CDR1 GTSNPN, CDR2 SVGIG (reference sequence). DNA for the CDR3: TGTGCCTGGAGTCCCACCCACGGGTTAAATGAAAAACTGTTTTTT. Its translation is CAWSPTHGLNEKLFF.

V usage is TRBV15 and J usage is TRBJ2-3; D is undetermined. The CDR3 covers 16 residues. The germline V and J ends were trimmed by 1 base and 0 bases, with 11 bases remaining between them. Looked up from germline, CDR1 is LNHNV and CDR2 is YYDKDF (reference sequence). The DNA for the CDR3 is TGTGCCACCAGCAGAGGTACGGATTCTAGCACAGATACGCAGTATTTT. It yields the protein CATSRGTDSSTDTQYF.

The chain is built from TRBV6-5 and TRBJ2-7; D perhaps matches TRBD1 (6 bases). V lost 5 bases, J lost 6 bases, and 11 bases lay in between. The CDR3 extends over 12 amino acids. Germline assignment: CDR1 MNHEY and CDR2 SVGAGI. The CDR3 DNA reads TGTGCCAGCAGTACAGGGTGGGGCGAGCAGTACTTC. Amino acids: CASSTGWGEQYF.

The chain couples TRBV19 to TRBJ2-1, with 9 bases lining up with TRBD2. The germline V gene has CDR1 LNHDA and CDR2 SQIVND (reference sequence). Trimming removed 6 bases from V and 7 bases from J; junction bases left unmatched: 13. The CDR3 length is 16 residues. DNA of the CDR3: TGTGCCAGTAGCCTTGGGGGGGCTAGCGGGACTAATGAGCAGTTCTTC. Protein product: CASSLGGASGTNEQFF.

This rearrangement joins TRBV12-3 or TRBV12-4 to TRBJ2-2, with D unresolved. V shed 6 bases and J shed 2 bases, with 4 bases lying between them. This CDR3 has 12 residues. The CDR3 DNA is TGTGCCAGCAGATTCAACACCGGGGAGCTGTTTTTT. Translating gives CASRFNTGELFF.

The rearrangement uses TRBV5-1 and TRBJ1-2, with D unclear. The CDR3 consists of 12 residues. Germline-derived CDR1 and CDR2 are SGHRS and YFSETQ. Trimming removed 4 bases from V and 8 bases from J, with 12 bases in between. This chain's CDR3 is CASSEGNDGYTF. The CDR3 DNA follows: TGCGCCAGCAGCGAGGGAAACGACGGCTACACCTTC.

The rearrangement joins TRBV7-3 to TRBJ2-2; possibly TRBD1 for D (6 bases). V lost 5 bases and J 1 base, leaving 20 bases between the germline ends. CDR3 length: 18 amino acids. Germline lookup yields CDR1 SGHTA and CDR2 FQGTGA. The CDR3 reads CASSVRWFGGQNTGELFF. For the CDR3, the DNA is TGTGCCAGCAGCGTAAGGTGGTTTGGGGGACAGAACACCGGGGAGCTGTTTTTT.

The chain uses TRBV6-4 and TRBJ1-4, with no clear D. Deletions cut 4 bases from V and 6 bases from J, with 12 bases between. The CDR3 spans 14 residues. Germline values: CDR1 MRHNA, CDR2 SNTAGT. CDR3 sequence reads: CASSARAADEKLFF. The CDR3 region has the DNA TGTGCCAGCAGTGCTAGGGCTGCGGATGAAAAACTGTTTTTT.

The chain links TRBV9 to TRBJ2-1; D perhaps matches TRBD2 (7 bases). Germline CDR1 SGDLS, CDR2 YYNGEE. V was clipped by 4 bases and J by 0 bases, with 14 bases between them. The CDR3 contains 16 residues. This CDR3 is CASSPRGGDSYNEQFF. The CDR3 DNA sequence: TGTGCCAGCAGCCCAAGAGGGGGGGACTCCTACAATGAGCAGTTCTTC.

The CDR3 sequence: CASSHRDRNTGELFF. CDR3 nucleotide sequence: TGTGCCAGCAGTCACCGGGACAGGAACACCGGGGAGCTGTTTTTT. The V gene is TRBV6-5, the J gene TRBJ2-2; TRBD1 matches 7 bases. This CDR3 comprises 15 residues. V was clipped by 5 bases and J by 1 base; unmatched bases: 4. CDR1 and CDR2 from the germline V gene are MNHEY and SVGAGI.

This chain uses TRBV7-2 with TRBJ2-5; tentatively, D is TRBD2 (6 bases). CDR3 length: 17 amino acids. V was clipped by 3 bases and J by 1 base, with 18 bases between them. Germline assignment: CDR1 SGHTA and CDR2 FQGNSA. DNA of the CDR3: TGTGCCAGCAGCTTGGTAACCGGGACGGGACTCCAAGAGACCCAGTACTTC. Its translation: CASSLVTGTGLQETQYF.

This rearrangement joins TRBV5-4 to TRBJ1-4, with D hard to call. There are 12 residues in the CDR3. V gave up 3 bases and J gave up 7 bases, with 7 bases separating them. CDR1 and CDR2 (germline): SGHNT, YYREEE (reference sequence). CDR3 nucleotides: TGTGCCAGCAGCTCCTTTGGTGAAAAACTGTTTTTT. Translation gives CASSSFGEKLFF.

This clone was detected only once. CDR3 sequence: CASSRTGGPDTQYF. CDR3 coding DNA: TGTGCCAGCAGCCGAACAGGGGGACCCGATACGCAGTATTTT. This chain uses TRBV9 with TRBJ2-3; 8 nucleotides agree with TRBD1. J lost 6 bases, V lost 4 bases, and 7 bases had no gene match. CDR1 is SGDLS and CDR2 is YYNGEE in the germline V gene. The CDR3 is 14 amino acids.

The genes are TRBV5-6 and TRBJ2-5; D gene unclear. Germline V gene data show CDR1 as SGHDT and CDR2 as YYEEEE. Trimming left V 2 bases short and J 1 base short, with 0 bases between. The CDR3 spans 11 residues. As DNA, the CDR3 is TGTGCCAGCAGCTTCCAAGAGACCCAGTACTTC. Translated: CASSFQETQYF. Full variable domain (missing parts from reference TRBV5-6 and TRBJ2-5): DAGVTQSPTHLIKTRGQQVTLRCSPKSGHDTVSWYQQALGQGPQFIFQYYEEEERQRGNFPDRFSGHQFPNYSSELNVNALLLGDSALYLCASSFQETQYFGPGTRLLVL.

The chain carries TRBV10-3 and TRBJ2-3; the D gene is possibly TRBD2 (5 bases). Germline V gene data show CDR1 as ENHRY and CDR2 as SYGVKD. The ends were cut back, 6 bases at V and 0 bases at J, with 7 bases in the middle. CDR3 length equals 13 residues. CDR3 residues: CAISPGSTDTQYF. DNA for the CDR3: TGTGCCATCAGCCCGGGGAGCACAGATACGCAGTATTTT.

The chain couples TRBV19 to TRBJ1-5; D might be TRBD1 (6 bases). V lost 10 bases, J lost 7 bases, and 23 bases lay in between. The CDR3 consists of 15 residues. Germline CDR1 LNHDA, CDR2 SQIVND (reference sequence). CDR3 sequence: CATKSQGAADQPQHF. In DNA form, the CDR3 reads TGTGCCACCAAGTCACAGGGCGCGGCGGACCAGCCCCAGCATTTT.

The gene calls are TRBV5-1 and TRBJ1-2; D not certain. The V end was cut by 0 bases, the J end by 2 bases, with 14 bases between. The CDR3 sequence is 16 residues long. Germline values: CDR1 SGHRS, CDR2 YFSETQ. The CDR3 region has the DNA TGCGCCAGCAGCTTGGAAGGCCTCTCCTCGAACTATGGCTACACCTTC. Protein sequence: CASSLEGLSSNYGYTF.

The rearrangement joins TRBV14 to TRBJ2-3; tentative D call: TRBD1 (6 bases). This CDR3 is built from 17 residues. V was clipped by 2 bases and J by 1 base, with 16 bases between them. Germline V gives CDR1 SGHDN, CDR2 FVKESK. The CDR3 region has the DNA TGTGCCAGCAGCCAAACAGGGTTTTTCGGTGGCACAGATACGCAGTATTTT. Translation gives CASSQTGFFGGTDTQYF.

The chain joins TRBV6-6 to TRBJ1-5; no clear D gene. V lost 5 bases and J lost 4, with 12 bases in between. The CDR3 contains 14 residues. CDR1 and CDR2 from the germline V gene are MNHNY and SVGAGI (reference sequence). Here the CDR3 DNA reads TGTGCCAGCAGTCCCCCCGCAGGTAATCAGCCCCAGCATTTT. Amino acid sequence: CASSPPAGNQPQHF.

The chain is built from TRBV30 and TRBJ1-1, with no clear D. Germline assignment: CDR1 GTSNPN and CDR2 SVGIG (reference sequence). V gave up 5 bases and J gave up 1 base, with 14 bases separating them. This CDR3 has 14 residues. The CDR3 loop is CAWVKVTSNTEAFF. The CDR3 bases are TGTGCCTGGGTTAAGGTCACTTCGAACACTGAAGCTTTCTTT.

In regard to this clone: Within the sample, other DNA sequences also encode this same CDR3. In nucleotides, the CDR3 is TGTGCCACCAGTGATTTGAGGGCCTCCACAGATACGCAGTATTTT. It encodes CATSDLRASTDTQYF. The V and J genes are TRBV24-1 and TRBJ2-3; D unresolved. With 0 bases removed from V and 2 bases from J, the gap between germline ends came to 8 bases. The CDR3 contains 15 residues. Germline V gene data show CDR1 as KGHDR and CDR2 as SFDVKD.

J is TRBJ1-3 and V is TRBV12-3 or TRBV12-4; no definite D call. Trimming pared 3 bases from V and 9 bases from J, leaving 6 bases between. This CDR3 spans 11 amino acids. CDR3 DNA sequence: TGTGCCAGCAGTTTTGACCCCACCATATATTTT. It specifies CASSFDPTIYF.

This rearrangement joins TRBV6-5 to TRBJ1-1; D remains unclear. Germline V gene sequence: CDR1 MNHEY, CDR2 SVGAGI. This CDR3 has 14 residues. V lost 2 bases and J lost 4, with 11 bases in between. The CDR3 DNA follows: TGTGCCAGCAGTTACCGGGGATTCGGCACTGAAGCTTTCTTT. This encodes CASSYRGFGTEAFF.

The chain carries TRBV6-5 and TRBJ2-1; 7 nucleotides line up with TRBD2. The ends lost 4 bases at V and 4 bases at J; junction bases unmatched: 7. CDR1 MNHEY and CDR2 SVGAGI come from the germline V gene. CDR3 size: 15 residues. CDR3 nucleotides: TGTGCCAGCAGTTCCTACGGGACTATGTACAATGAGCAGTTCTTC. The encoded protein is CASSSYGTMYNEQFF.

This sequence joins TRBV20-1 and TRBJ1-2, with D possibly TRBD1 on 5 matching bases. Trimming pared 8 bases from V and 7 bases from J, leaving 14 bases between. The CDR3 covers 11 residues. Germline V gives CDR1 DFQATT, CDR2 SNEGSKA (reference sequence). Written as DNA, the CDR3 is TGCAGTTTCTCCGGGGCAGCTGGCTACACCTTC. Translation: CSFSGAAGYTF.

The chain is built from TRBV6-1 and TRBJ1-4; weak D call: TRBD1 (6 bases). CDR1 and CDR2 from the germline V gene are MNHNS and SASEGT. The CDR3 runs to 14 residues. V was trimmed by 1 base and J by 7 bases, leaving 10 bases between them. Here the CDR3 reads CASSEEGESEKLFF. The CDR3 DNA follows: TGTGCCAGCAGTGAAGAGGGGGAAAGTGAAAAACTGTTTTTT.